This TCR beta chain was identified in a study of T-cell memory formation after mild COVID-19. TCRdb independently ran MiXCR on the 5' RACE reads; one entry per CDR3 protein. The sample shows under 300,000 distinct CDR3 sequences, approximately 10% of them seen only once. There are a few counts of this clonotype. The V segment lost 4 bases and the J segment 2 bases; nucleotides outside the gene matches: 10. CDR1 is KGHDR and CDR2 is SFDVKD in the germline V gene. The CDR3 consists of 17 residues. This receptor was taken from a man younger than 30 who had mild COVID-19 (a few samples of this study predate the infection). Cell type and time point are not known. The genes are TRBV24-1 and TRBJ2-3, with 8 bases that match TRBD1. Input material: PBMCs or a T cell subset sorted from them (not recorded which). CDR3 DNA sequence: TGTGCCACCAGTGAATCTGGACAGGGTGGGCACACAGATACGCAGTATTTT. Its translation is CATSESGQGGHTDTQYF.